This T cell receptor (beta chain) was captured in a study of PD-1 blockade in classical Hodgkin lymphoma. Trimming took 1 base from V and 4 from J, leaving 8 bases between them. Germline V gene sequence: CDR1 SGHNT, CDR2 YYREEE (reference sequence). The CDR3 spans 13 residues. Specified time point: cycle 4 day 1 (C4D1), after about 6 weeks of nivolumab. With no exception, relapse followed autologous stem cell transplantation in all patients, and brentuximab vedotin exposure varied. Method: immunoSEQ multiplex PCR; TCRdb's copy keeps in-frame clones and lacks some. This sample has 43,000 or so clones, with about three quarters found just once.

This sample comprised peripheral blood mononuclear cells (PBMCs), obtained before the fourth cycle of nivolumab. This TCR was recovered from a human donor with classical Hodgkin lymphoma. The chain couples TRBV5-4 to TRBJ2-5; no reliable D call. CDR3 in DNA: TGTGCCAGCAGCTTGTTCGGTTCAGAGACCCAGTACTTC. It is translated as CASSLFGSETQYF.